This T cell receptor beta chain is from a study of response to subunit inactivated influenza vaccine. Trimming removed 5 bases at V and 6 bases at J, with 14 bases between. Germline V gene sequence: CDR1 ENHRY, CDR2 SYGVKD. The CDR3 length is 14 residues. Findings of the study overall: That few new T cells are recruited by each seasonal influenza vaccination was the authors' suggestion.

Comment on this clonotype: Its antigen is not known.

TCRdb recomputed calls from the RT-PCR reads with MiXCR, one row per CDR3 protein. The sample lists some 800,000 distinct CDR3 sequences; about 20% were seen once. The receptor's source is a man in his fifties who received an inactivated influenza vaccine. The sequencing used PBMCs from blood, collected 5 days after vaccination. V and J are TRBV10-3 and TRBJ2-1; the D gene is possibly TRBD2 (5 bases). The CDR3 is CAISSEDYPNEQFF. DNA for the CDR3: TGTGCCATCAGTTCCGAAGACTACCCCAATGAGCAGTTCTTC.